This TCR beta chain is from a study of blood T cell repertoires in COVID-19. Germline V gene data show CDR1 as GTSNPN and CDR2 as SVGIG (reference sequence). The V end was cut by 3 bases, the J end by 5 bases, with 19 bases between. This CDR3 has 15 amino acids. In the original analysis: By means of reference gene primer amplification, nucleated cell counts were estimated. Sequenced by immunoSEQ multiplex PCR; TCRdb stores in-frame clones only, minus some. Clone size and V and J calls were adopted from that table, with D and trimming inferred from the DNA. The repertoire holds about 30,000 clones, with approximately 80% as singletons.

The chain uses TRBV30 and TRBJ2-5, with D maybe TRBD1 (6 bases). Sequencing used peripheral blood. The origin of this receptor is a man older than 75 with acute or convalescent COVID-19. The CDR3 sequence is CAWRKRGGSGETQYF. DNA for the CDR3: TGTGCCTGGAGGAAGAGAGGGGGTTCTGGGGAGACCCAGTACTTC.